These T cell receptor beta chains were read from a single sample in a study of breast tumors, draining lymph nodes, adjacent tissues. One entry per CDR3 protein, called by TCRdb with MiXCR from the multiplex PCR reads. The data hold roughly 86,000 distinct CDR3 sequences, with around 20% observed a single time. Sequenced input: axillary lymph node tissue. These receptors were taken from a female donor with breast cancer. Some clones in this sample may be carry-over from other donors' samples. Both conserved end residues are part of each CDR3. Each record gives: clone size, CDR3 length, D gene, V gene, J gene, CDR3 protein, CDR3 DNA. D genes are given only for firm matches. Only part of the rows carry a size: once, few, many, or a class if the clone is expanded.

abundance: many; len: 13; d_gene: .; v_gene: TRBV5-8; j_gene: TRBJ1-2; CDR3aa: CASSLVADYGYTF; CDR3nt: TGTGCCAGCAGCTTAGTCGCGGATTATGGCTACACCTTC
abundance: many; len: 12; d_gene: .; v_gene: TRBV7-9; j_gene: TRBJ2-5; CDR3aa: CASSLASETQYF; CDR3nt: TGTGCCAGCAGCTTAGCGTCTGAGACCCAGTACTTC
abundance: many; len: 18; d_gene: .; v_gene: TRBV7-3; j_gene: TRBJ2-3; CDR3aa: CASSLRSAGRGRTDTQYF; CDR3nt: TGTGCCAGCAGCTTAAGATCCGCGGGACGGGGGCGCACAGATACGCAGTATTTT
abundance: many; len: 14; d_gene: .; v_gene: TRBV7-9; j_gene: TRBJ2-5; CDR3aa: CASSLGASSETQYF; CDR3nt: TGTGCCAGCAGCTTGGGGGCCAGTAGCGAGACCCAGTACTTC
abundance: many; len: 16; d_gene: TRBD2; v_gene: TRBV5-1; j_gene: TRBJ2-2; CDR3aa: CASSLRTSGSPGELFF; CDR3nt: TGCGCCAGCAGCTTGAGAACTAGCGGGAGTCCCGGGGAGCTGTTTTTT
abundance: .; len: 15; d_gene: .; v_gene: TRBV24-1; j_gene: TRBJ2-4; CDR3aa: CATSDSRRVGGIQYF; CDR3nt: TGTGCCACCAGTGATAGTCGAAGGGTGGGGGGCATTCAGTACTTC
abundance: many; len: 16; d_gene: TRBD1; v_gene: TRBV6-6; j_gene: TRBJ2-7; CDR3aa: CASSYGTGAFSYEQYF; CDR3nt: TGTGCCAGCAGTTACGGCACAGGGGCCTTCTCCTACGAGCAGTACTTC
abundance: many; len: 17; d_gene: .; v_gene: TRBV9; j_gene: TRBJ1-5; CDR3aa: CASSKSGTLLSNQPQHF; CDR3nt: TGTGCCAGCAGCAAAAGCGGGACATTACTAAGCAATCAGCCCCAGCATTTT
abundance: many; len: 15; d_gene: .; v_gene: TRBV5-8; j_gene: TRBJ2-3; CDR3aa: CASSSLTLRGDTQYF; CDR3nt: TGTGCCAGCAGCTCTTTGACACTGCGAGGAGATACGCAGTATTTT
abundance: few; len: 12; d_gene: .; v_gene: TRBV18; j_gene: TRBJ2-7; CDR3aa: CASSPPTGEQYF; CDR3nt: TGTGCCAGCTCACCACCGACGGGCGAGCAGTACTTC
abundance: .; len: 16; d_gene: .; v_gene: TRBV19; j_gene: TRBJ1-4; CDR3aa: CASSSPIAATNEKLFF; CDR3nt: TGTGCCAGTAGTAGCCCGATAGCAGCAACTAATGAAAAACTGTTTTTT
abundance: many; len: 14; d_gene: .; v_gene: TRBV6-6; j_gene: TRBJ1-6; CDR3aa: CASSYGGANSPLHF; CDR3nt: TGTGCCAGCAGTTACGGGGGGGCAAATTCACCCCTCCACTTT
abundance: .; len: 15; d_gene: .; v_gene: TRBV25-1; j_gene: TRBJ2-4; CDR3aa: CASSEYGGSKNIQYF; CDR3nt: TGTGCCAGCAGTGAATATGGGGGGTCCAAAAACATTCAGTACTTC
abundance: many; len: 13; d_gene: .; v_gene: TRBV7-2; j_gene: TRBJ2-1; CDR3aa: CASTTGRRGEQFF; CDR3nt: TGTGCCAGCACCACCGGACGGCGAGGTGAGCAGTTCTTC
abundance: many; len: 15; d_gene: TRBD1; v_gene: TRBV12-3/TRBV12-4; j_gene: TRBJ2-7; CDR3aa: CASSADRGFRYEQYF; CDR3nt: TGTGCCAGCAGTGCCGACAGGGGCTTTCGTTACGAGCAGTACTTC
abundance: .; len: 16; d_gene: .; v_gene: TRBV7-2; j_gene: TRBJ2-5; CDR3aa: CASSLGLARGGETQYF; CDR3nt: TGTGCCAGCAGCTTAGGGCTAGCGAGGGGGGGAGAGACCCAGTACTTC
abundance: many; len: 16; d_gene: TRBD2; v_gene: TRBV20-1; j_gene: TRBJ2-1; CDR3aa: CSATPSLAEGLDEQFF; CDR3nt: TGCAGTGCCACGCCCTCCCTAGCGGAGGGCCTCGATGAGCAGTTCTTC
abundance: .; len: 16; d_gene: .; v_gene: TRBV4-3; j_gene: TRBJ1-6; CDR3aa: CASSQDDCLRGSPLHF; CDR3nt: TGCGCCAGCAGCCAAGATGACTGTCTTAGGGGTTCACCCCTCCACTTT
abundance: many; len: 14; d_gene: .; v_gene: TRBV10-3; j_gene: TRBJ2-7; CDR3aa: CAISRRDGQYEQYF; CDR3nt: TGTGCCATCAGCCGGCGGGACGGCCAATACGAGCAGTACTTC
abundance: many; len: 16; d_gene: TRBD1; v_gene: TRBV7-3; j_gene: TRBJ1-5; CDR3aa: CASSLGSGGSNQPQHF; CDR3nt: TGTGCCAGCAGCCTGGGGTCAGGGGGGAGCAATCAGCCCCAGCATTTT
abundance: many; len: 12; d_gene: .; v_gene: TRBV29-1; j_gene: TRBJ2-3; CDR3aa: CSVEDPKSAGYF; CDR3nt: TGCAGCGTTGAAGATCCCAAATCAGCAGGGTATTTT
abundance: few; len: 13; d_gene: .; v_gene: TRBV27; j_gene: TRBJ1-5; CDR3aa: CASSRREGQPQHF; CDR3nt: TGTGCCAGCAGCCGAAGGGAGGGTCAGCCCCAGCATTTT
abundance: many; len: 11; d_gene: .; v_gene: TRBV6-1; j_gene: TRBJ2-1; CDR3aa: CASNQYNEQFF; CDR3nt: TGTGCCAGCAATCAGTACAATGAGCAGTTCTTC
abundance: many; len: 13; d_gene: .; v_gene: TRBV10-3; j_gene: TRBJ2-1; CDR3aa: CAISESVLDEQFF; CDR3nt: TGTGCCATCAGTGAGTCGGTCCTGGATGAGCAGTTCTTC
abundance: many; len: 16; d_gene: .; v_gene: TRBV5-4; j_gene: TRBJ1-3; CDR3aa: CASSFRQPGMGNTIYF; CDR3nt: TGTGCCAGCAGCTTCAGGCAGCCCGGTATGGGAAACACCATATATTTT
abundance: many; len: 15; d_gene: .; v_gene: TRBV20-1; j_gene: TRBJ1-3; CDR3aa: CSARDQGYSGNTIYF; CDR3nt: TGCAGTGCTAGAGATCAGGGCTACTCTGGAAACACCATATATTTT
abundance: .; len: 18; d_gene: .; v_gene: TRBV10-3; j_gene: TRBJ2-4; CDR3aa: CAISGSLSVGRVENIQYF; CDR3nt: TGTGCCATCAGTGGGTCGCTTTCGGTAGGCAGGGTCGAAAACATTCAGTACTTC
abundance: .; len: 15; d_gene: TRBD2; v_gene: TRBV30; j_gene: TRBJ2-1; CDR3aa: CAWTPSSGYYNEQFF; CDR3nt: TGTGCCTGGACTCCCTCTAGCGGATACTACAATGAGCAGTTCTTC
abundance: many; len: 14; d_gene: TRBD2; v_gene: TRBV2; j_gene: TRBJ2-7; CDR3aa: CASRTSGRTNEQYF; CDR3nt: TGTGCCAGCAGGACTAGCGGGAGAACTAACGAGCAGTACTTC
abundance: many; len: 14; d_gene: .; v_gene: TRBV9; j_gene: TRBJ2-1; CDR3aa: CASSAYWSYNEQFF; CDR3nt: TGTGCCAGCAGCGCATACTGGTCCTACAATGAGCAGTTCTTC
abundance: many; len: 14; d_gene: .; v_gene: TRBV6-2/TRBV6-3; j_gene: TRBJ2-7; CDR3aa: CASSYGRIFYEQYF; CDR3nt: TGTGCCAGCAGTTACGGAAGGATATTCTACGAGCAGTACTTC
abundance: many; len: 14; d_gene: TRBD1; v_gene: TRBV20-1; j_gene: TRBJ2-7; CDR3aa: CSARRTGAGYEQYF; CDR3nt: TGCAGTGCTAGGCGGACAGGGGCCGGCTACGAGCAGTACTTC
abundance: many; len: 15; d_gene: .; v_gene: TRBV27; j_gene: TRBJ1-6; CDR3aa: CASSLSDRNNSPLHF; CDR3nt: TGTGCCAGCAGTTTATCTGACAGGAATAATTCACCCCTCCACTTT
abundance: many; len: 17; d_gene: TRBD2; v_gene: TRBV7-8; j_gene: TRBJ2-5; CDR3aa: CASSPRLAGGPGETQYF; CDR3nt: TGTGCCAGCAGCCCTCGACTAGCGGGAGGGCCAGGGGAGACCCAGTACTTC
abundance: many; len: 13; d_gene: .; v_gene: TRBV7-7; j_gene: TRBJ2-5; CDR3aa: CASSLGPRETQYF; CDR3nt: TGTGCTAGCAGCTTAGGGCCTCGGGAGACCCAGTACTTC
abundance: many; len: 15; d_gene: .; v_gene: TRBV2; j_gene: TRBJ1-5; CDR3aa: CASSRWQDSNQPQHF; CDR3nt: TGTGCCAGCAGTAGGTGGCAGGATAGCAATCAGCCCCAGCATTTT
abundance: many; len: 12; d_gene: .; v_gene: TRBV30; j_gene: TRBJ1-6; CDR3aa: CAWSVQRPPLHF; CDR3nt: TGTGCCTGGAGTGTTCAGAGGCCACCCCTCCACTTT
abundance: many; len: 14; d_gene: .; v_gene: TRBV10-3; j_gene: TRBJ2-6; CDR3aa: CAISERVGANVLTF; CDR3nt: TGTGCCATCAGTGAGAGGGTTGGGGCCAACGTCCTGACTTTC
abundance: many; len: 11; d_gene: .; v_gene: TRBV6-2/TRBV6-3; j_gene: TRBJ2-3; CDR3aa: CASSSVYTQYF; CDR3nt: TGTGCCAGCAGTTCGGTGTATACGCAGTATTTT
abundance: many; len: 13; d_gene: TRBD1; v_gene: TRBV10-3; j_gene: TRBJ2-7; CDR3aa: CAITGQDAYEQYF; CDR3nt: TGTGCCATCACCGGACAGGACGCCTACGAGCAGTACTTC
abundance: many; len: 15; d_gene: .; v_gene: TRBV6-5; j_gene: TRBJ2-7; CDR3aa: CASSPYRGGSYEQYF; CDR3nt: TGTGCCAGCAGCCCTTACAGGGGGGGCAGTTACGAGCAGTACTTC
abundance: .; len: 15; d_gene: .; v_gene: TRBV7-2; j_gene: TRBJ2-7; CDR3aa: CAGSLGAASNCEQYF; CDR3nt: TGTGCCGGCAGCCTGGGGGCGGCGTCTAACTGCGAGCAGTACTTC
abundance: many; len: 14; d_gene: .; v_gene: TRBV5-6; j_gene: TRBJ2-7; CDR3aa: CASSLVVHSYEQYF; CDR3nt: TGTGCCAGCAGCTTGGTTGTACACTCCTACGAGCAGTACTTC